These T cell receptor beta chains were read from a single sample in a study of blood T cell repertoires in COVID-19. The repertoire was sequenced with immunoSEQ multiplex PCR; TCRdb's copy has only in-frame clones and lacks some. The repertoire holds roughly 250,000 clones, with more than 80% as singletons. Sequenced input: PBMCs or T cells enriched from blood (not recorded which). All receptors come from a man aged 45-65 years who had been exposed to COVID-19. Both conserved end residues are part of each CDR3. The D gene is left open where the match is weak. Where a row states a size, it is once, few, many or the class of an expanded clone; other rows omit it.

CDR3nt: TGTGCCAGCAGCTCTAGCGGCACAGATACGCAGTATTTT; CDR3aa: CASSSSGTDTQYF; j_gene: TRBJ2-3; d_gene: -; abundance: -; v_gene: TRBV7-3
CDR3nt: TGTGCCAGCAGCTTAGCAGACCGGGGATACGGGACTAGCGGGGTTTACAATGAGCAGTTCTTC; CDR3aa: CASSLADRGYGTSGVYNEQFF; j_gene: TRBJ2-1; d_gene: TRBD2; abundance: -; v_gene: TRBV7-2
CDR3nt: TGTGCCATCAGTGAGGAGGATCGGCTCTCTGGGGCCAACGTCCTGACTTTC; CDR3aa: CAISEEDRLSGANVLTF; j_gene: TRBJ2-6; d_gene: -; abundance: -; v_gene: TRBV10-3
CDR3nt: TGCGCCAGCAGCTTCTTGACAGGGAGCCCATATGGCTACACCTTC; CDR3aa: CASSFLTGSPYGYTF; j_gene: TRBJ1-2; d_gene: TRBD1; abundance: -; v_gene: TRBV5-1
CDR3nt: TGTGCCATCAGGGGGGACAGGGATTCACCCCTCCACTTT; CDR3aa: CAIRGDRDSPLHF; j_gene: TRBJ1-6; d_gene: TRBD1; abundance: -; v_gene: TRBV10-3
CDR3nt: TGTGCCACTCGCGCCTCAGGGGTCACTGAAGCTTTCTTT; CDR3aa: CATRASGVTEAFF; j_gene: TRBJ1-1; d_gene: -; abundance: once; v_gene: TRBV24-1
CDR3nt: TGTGCCAGCAGCTTAGGAGCAGGTCAGCCCCAGCATTTT; CDR3aa: CASSLGAGQPQHF; j_gene: TRBJ1-5; d_gene: -; abundance: few; v_gene: TRBV11-2
CDR3nt: TGTGCCACCAGTGAATTACCCGGAAAAGGGACTAGCGGGAGGGCCGGGGGCCCAGAGACCCAGTACTTC; CDR3aa: CATSELPGKGTSGRAGGPETQYF; j_gene: TRBJ2-5; d_gene: TRBD2; abundance: -; v_gene: TRBV24-1
CDR3nt: TGTGCCAGCAGTTCCCGGACGACAGCTAACTATGGCTACACCTTC; CDR3aa: CASSSRTTANYGYTF; j_gene: TRBJ1-2; d_gene: -; abundance: -; v_gene: TRBV6-5
CDR3nt: TGCGCCAGCAGCCGAACCCAGGGGATGGGCAATCAGCCCCAGCATTTT; CDR3aa: CASSRTQGMGNQPQHF; j_gene: TRBJ1-5; d_gene: -; abundance: once; v_gene: TRBV4-1
CDR3nt: TGTGCCAGCAGCCCAGGACAGGCTTTTAATGAAAAACTGTTTTTT; CDR3aa: CASSPGQAFNEKLFF; j_gene: TRBJ1-4; d_gene: TRBD1; abundance: once; v_gene: TRBV11-2
CDR3nt: TGTGCCAGCTTAAATGGACAGGGGGTTGAAGCTTTCTTT; CDR3aa: CASLNGQGVEAFF; j_gene: TRBJ1-1; d_gene: TRBD1; abundance: -; v_gene: TRBV18
CDR3nt: TGTGCCAGCAGCTACCCCATTTGGACAGGGAGGCCTGAAGCTTTCTTT; CDR3aa: CASSYPIWTGRPEAFF; j_gene: TRBJ1-1; d_gene: TRBD1; abundance: -; v_gene: TRBV5-5
CDR3nt: TGTGCCAGCAGTGAAGCTTCGAGGGGGATGAGGTGGGATCAGCCCCAGCATTTT; CDR3aa: CASSEASRGMRWDQPQHF; j_gene: TRBJ1-5; d_gene: -; abundance: -; v_gene: TRBV6-1
CDR3nt: TGTGCCAGCAGACAGGGGGTAGGGAACACTGAAGCTTTCTTT; CDR3aa: CASRQGVGNTEAFF; j_gene: TRBJ1-1; d_gene: TRBD1; abundance: -; v_gene: TRBV19
CDR3nt: TGTGCCAGCAGTCCGACAGGGGGCGATTCACCCCTCCACTTT; CDR3aa: CASSPTGGDSPLHF; j_gene: TRBJ1-6; d_gene: TRBD1; abundance: -; v_gene: TRBV25-1
CDR3nt: TGTGCCTCCCAGGAAAGGAACTATGGCTACACCTTC; CDR3aa: CASQERNYGYTF; j_gene: TRBJ1-2; d_gene: -; abundance: -; v_gene: TRBV28
CDR3nt: TGTGCCAGCGGGGGCGACACCGGGGAGCTGTTTTTT; CDR3aa: CASGGDTGELFF; j_gene: TRBJ2-2; d_gene: -; abundance: -; v_gene: TRBV12-3/TRBV12-4
CDR3nt: TGCGCCAGCAGTGATAGTCCGGCAGATACGCAGTATTTT; CDR3aa: CASSDSPADTQYF; j_gene: TRBJ2-3; d_gene: -; abundance: -; v_gene: TRBV10-1
CDR3nt: TGCGCCAGCACCGAGCTAGCGGAAACCTACAATGAGCAGTTCTTC; CDR3aa: CASTELAETYNEQFF; j_gene: TRBJ2-1; d_gene: TRBD2; abundance: -; v_gene: TRBV5-1
CDR3nt: TGCGCCAGCAGCAAGGGACTAGCGGGGAGGAATGAGCAGTTCTTC; CDR3aa: CASSKGLAGRNEQFF; j_gene: TRBJ2-1; d_gene: TRBD2; abundance: -; v_gene: TRBV5-1